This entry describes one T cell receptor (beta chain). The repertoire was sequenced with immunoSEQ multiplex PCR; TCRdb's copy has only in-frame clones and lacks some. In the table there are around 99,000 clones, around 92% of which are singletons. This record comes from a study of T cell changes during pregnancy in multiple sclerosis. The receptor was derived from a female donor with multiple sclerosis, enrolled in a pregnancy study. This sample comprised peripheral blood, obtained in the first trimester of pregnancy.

This chain's CDR3 is CASSIGEANKQYF. CDR3 DNA: TGTGCCAGTAGTATAGGAGAGGCGAATAAGCAGTATTTT. The chain employs TRBV19 and TRBJ2-3; D gene ambiguous. From germline, CDR1 is LNHDA and CDR2 SQIVND (reference sequence). The CDR3 length is 13 residues. Trimming stripped 1 base from V and 11 bases from J, with 13 bases between. Complete variable domain (other parts from reference TRBV19 and TRBJ2-3): DGGITQSPKYLFRKEGQNVTLSCEQNLNHDAMYWYRQDPGQGLRLIYYSQIVNDFQKGDIAEGYSVSREKKESFPLTVTSAQKNPTAFYLCASSIGEANKQYFGPGTRLTVL.